These 7 T cell receptor beta chains were sequenced from one sample in a study of blood T cell repertoires in COVID-19. The protocol was immunoSEQ multiplex PCR, while the TCRdb copy is restricted to in-frame clones and leaves out a portion. Of 200,000 to 250,000 clones detected, approximately 85% appear once; the ten largest clones hold roughly 4.6%. Specimen: peripheral blood. Receptors were obtained from a man aged 50 or older with COVID-19, enrolled during active disease.

The chain couples TRBV9 to TRBJ2-3; 14 bases are shared with TRBD2. Germline V gene sequence: CDR1 SGDLS, CDR2 YYNGEE. V gave up 4 bases and J gave up 5 bases; unmatched junction bases: 6. CDR3 length equals 16 residues. The CDR3 sequence: CASSSGTSGGQDTQYF. Written as DNA, the CDR3 is TGTGCCAGCAGCTCGGGGACTAGCGGGGGTCAAGATACGCAGTATTTT.

This chain uses TRBV28 with TRBJ1-1; 11 positions match TRBD1. Per the germline V gene, CDR1 is MDHEN and CDR2 is SYDVKM. Trimming at V came to 3 bases and at J to 4 bases, leaving 4 bases not matched to a gene. This CDR3 contains 15 residues. The CDR3 bases are TGTGCCAGCAGTTTCCCAGGGACAGGGGGCACTGAAGCTTTCTTT. This encodes CASSFPGTGGTEAFF.

The rearrangement uses TRBV2 and TRBJ2-2; 9 bases agree with TRBD1. The length of the CDR3 is 16 residues. Germline assignment: CDR1 SNHLY and CDR2 FYNNEI. The junction had 11 bases not matched to a gene; V was cut back by 7 bases and J by 5 bases. The CDR3 coding sequence is TGTGCCAGCACCCCTCAACAGGGGGCGCATACCGGGGAGCTGTTTTTT. This translates into CASTPQQGAHTGELFF.

The genes are TRBV9 and TRBJ2-5, with TRBD1 matching over 10 bases. CDR1 is SGDLS, CDR2 YYNGEE, per germline. The ends lost 4 bases at V and 4 bases at J; junction bases unmatched: 10. The length of the CDR3 is 16 residues. CDR3 coding DNA: TGTGCCAGCAGCTTAACCGGGACAGGGGTGGGAGAGACCCAGTACTTC. Translating it yields CASSLTGTGVGETQYF. The entire variable domain, with the rest obtained from reference TRBV9 and TRBJ2-5, is as follows: DSGVTQTPKHLITATGQRVTLRCSPRSGDLSVYWYQQSLDQGLQFLIQYYNGEERAKGNILERFSAQQFPDLHSELNLSSLELGDSALYFCASSLTGTGVGETQYFGPGTRLLVL.

The chain is built from TRBV6-4 and TRBJ2-7, with D tentatively TRBD1 (6 bases). V lost 6 bases, J lost 5 bases, and 17 bases lay in between. The CDR3 contains 14 residues. Germline CDR1 reads MRHNA; CDR2 reads SNTAGT. Here the CDR3 DNA reads TGTGCCAGCAGCACAACCGGGACATCAAACGAGCAGTACTTC. As protein: CASSTTGTSNEQYF.

The CDR3 here is CASSEILEQPQHF. The CDR3 DNA sequence: TGTGCCAGCAGTGAGATACTGGAGCAGCCCCAGCATTTT. V gene TRBV6-1 combines with J gene TRBJ1-5; the D is unclear. The CDR3 runs 13 residues. Between the trimmed V and J ends, which lost 3 bases and 7 bases, there was a span of 10 bases. Germline CDR1 and CDR2: MNHNS and SASEGT.

The chain carries TRBV2 and TRBJ2-3; TRBD2 matches 9 bases. This CDR3 has 15 residues. J lost 6 bases, V lost 4 bases, and 8 bases had no gene match. Germline CDR1 and CDR2: SNHLY and FYNNEI. The CDR3 coding sequence is TGTGCCAGCAGTGGACTAGCGGCTCCCATGGATACGCAGTATTTT. This sequence encodes CASSGLAAPMDTQYF. Together with reference TRBV2 and TRBJ2-3, the CDR3 gives the full variable domain: EPEVTQTPSHQVTQMGQEVILRCVPISNHLYFYWYRQILGQKVEFLVSFYNNEISEKSEIFDDQFSVERPDGSNFTLKIRSTKLEDSAMYFCASSGLAAPMDTQYFGPGTRLTVL.